Listed below are T cell receptor beta chains from one sample, sequenced in a study of blood T cell repertoires in COVID-19. Repertoires were generated with immunoSEQ multiplex PCR, while TCRdb's copy carries only in-frame clones and drops some. The sample contains 150,000 or so clones, about 85% of which appear only once. Material: peripheral blood. All receptors derive from a man between 60 and 75 years old with COVID-19, enrolled during active disease. Each CDR3 is given with its conserved first and last residue.

TRBV28 15 CASSRTGQLNQPQHF
TRBV7-3 15 CASSLNGGEYNEQFF
TRBV7-2 13 CASSSVGVGEQYF
TRBV7-9 17 CASSLGEGGTVFQPQHF
TRBV4-2 21 CASSQRPGTRQVGENTGELFF
TRBV6-1 15 CASSERRDSSYEQYF
TRBV20-1 18 CSASYLGQVNSGANVLTF
TRBV18 12 CASSPAGDTQYF
TRBV19 16 CASRDNWGDITDTQYF
TRBV24-1 16 CATSQSGQGLQETQYF
TRBV28 12 CASNSLNNEQFF
TRBV30 12 CAWSTGVYEQFF
TRBV6-5 14 CASRTGTMNTEAFF
TRBV10-3 13 CAISVWTSSEQYF
TRBV19 14 CASSSPGVFTEAFF
TRBV6-5 15 CASRRLAGGMNEQFF
TRBV19 18 CASSISGRQGALNTEAFF
TRBV11-2 16 CASSSMEDRLNTEAFF
TRBV18 15 CASSPPGTPKYEQYF
TRBV6-5 13 CASTDRGNYGYTF
TRBV7-2 13 CASSTGLAGGKFF
TRBV9 15 CASSRGQGGQETQYF
TRBV7-6 15 CASRPPGLNTGELFF
TRBV7-2 15 CASSLMQATNEKLFF
TRBV19 15 CASSLGGQGALGYTF
TRBV20-1 12 CSASFFPNEQFF
TRBV7-2 16 CASSYGLAGGTDTQYF
TRBV29-1 14 CSVGGRQGNYGYTF